This TCR beta chain was documented in a study of breast tumors, draining lymph nodes, adjacent tissues. The J segment lost 4 bases and the V segment lost 2 bases, leaving 6 bases of the junction unmatched. The germline V gene has CDR1 MGHDK and CDR2 SYGVNS. The CDR3 extends over 15 amino acids. Details on this clonotype: The antigen is not known.

TCRdb fed the multiplex PCR reads into MiXCR, producing one record per CDR3 protein. This table holds more than 20,000 distinct CDR3 sequences, around 50% found once. Study results and limitations: Tumor repertoires ranked between lymph nodes and nontumor tissue in diversity, with V and J gene preferences. The data were judged consistent with most tumor T cells coming from lymph node and expanding in tumor.

This chain links TRBV25-1 with TRBJ1-2; 8 nucleotides align to TRBD1. Sequencing was done on a sample of breast tumor tissue. This sequence originates from a female donor with breast cancer. Some clones in this sample may be carry-over from other donors' samples. This CDR3 is CASSEGTGATYGYTF. The DNA for the CDR3 is TGTGCCAGCAGTGAAGGGACAGGTGCCACCTATGGCTACACCTTC.